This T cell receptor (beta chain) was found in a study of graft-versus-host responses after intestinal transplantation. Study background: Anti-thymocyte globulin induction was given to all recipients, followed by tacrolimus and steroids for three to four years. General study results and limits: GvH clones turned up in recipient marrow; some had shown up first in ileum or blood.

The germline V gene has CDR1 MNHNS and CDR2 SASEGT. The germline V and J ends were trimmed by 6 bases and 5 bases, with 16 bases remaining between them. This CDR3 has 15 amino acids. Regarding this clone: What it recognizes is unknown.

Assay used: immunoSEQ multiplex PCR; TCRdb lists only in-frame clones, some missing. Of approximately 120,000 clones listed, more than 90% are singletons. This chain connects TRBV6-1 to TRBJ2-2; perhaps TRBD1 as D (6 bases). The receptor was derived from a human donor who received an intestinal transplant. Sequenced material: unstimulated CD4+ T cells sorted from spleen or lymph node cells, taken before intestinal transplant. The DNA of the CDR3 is TGTGCCAGCAGGGCCGGGGACACCGCAACCGGGGAGCTGTTTTTT. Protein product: CASRAGDTATGELFF.